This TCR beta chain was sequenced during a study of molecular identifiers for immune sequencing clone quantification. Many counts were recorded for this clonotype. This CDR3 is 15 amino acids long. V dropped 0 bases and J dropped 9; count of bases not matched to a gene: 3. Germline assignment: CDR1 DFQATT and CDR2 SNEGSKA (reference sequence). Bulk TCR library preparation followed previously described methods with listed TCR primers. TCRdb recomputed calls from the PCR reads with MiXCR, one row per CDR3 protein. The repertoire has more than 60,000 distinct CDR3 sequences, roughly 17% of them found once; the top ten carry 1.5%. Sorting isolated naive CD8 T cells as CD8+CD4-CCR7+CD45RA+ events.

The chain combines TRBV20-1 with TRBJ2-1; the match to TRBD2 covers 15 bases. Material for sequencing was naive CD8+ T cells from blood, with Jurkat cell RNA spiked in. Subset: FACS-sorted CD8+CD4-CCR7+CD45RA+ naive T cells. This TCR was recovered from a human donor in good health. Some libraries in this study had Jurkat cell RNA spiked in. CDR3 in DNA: TGCAGTGCTAGAGAGCGGACTAGCGGGAGGGGTGAGCAGTTCTTC. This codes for CSARERTSGRGEQFF.